One sample yielded the 21 T cell receptor beta chains listed below, sequenced in a study of T cell repertoires in cytomegalovirus infection. Their cognate antigens are unknown. Using its own MiXCR run on the reads, TCRdb lists one record per CDR3 protein. Of about 700,000 distinct CDR3 sequences listed, around 32% are singletons. The material was cultured PBMCs, obtained from culture after CMV antigen stimulation. Receptor source: a human donor in good health (CMV status not recorded). Some clones in this sample may be carry-over from other donors' samples.

The rearrangement links TRBV4-1 to TRBJ1-3, with D possibly being TRBD1 (6 bases). Germline CDR1 and CDR2: MGHRA and YSYEKL. V gave up 0 bases and J gave up 0 bases, with 12 bases separating them. This CDR3 contains 17 residues. In DNA, the CDR3 is TGCGCCAGCAGCCAAGATCCGGGGGGCTTCTCTGGAAACACCATATATTTT. Residues: CASSQDPGGFSGNTIYF.

V usage is TRBV11-2 and J usage is TRBJ2-3, with D possibly being TRBD1 (7 bases). CDR1 and CDR2 (germline): SGHAT, FQNNGV. This CDR3 spans 15 amino acids. The V and J ends lost 0 bases and 8 bases respectively, with 15 bases between them. CDR3 amino acids: CASSLDQGGLGTQYF. The CDR3 nucleotides read TGTGCCAGCAGCTTAGACCAGGGGGGCCTAGGTACGCAGTATTTT.

This sequence joins TRBV12-3 or TRBV12-4 and TRBJ1-5, with a weak D call TRBD1 (5 bases). V was clipped by 5 bases and J by 0 bases, with 11 bases between them. CDR3 length: 15 residues. The CDR3 reads CASSAPGGSNQPQHF. CDR3 DNA sequence: TGTGCCAGCAGTGCCCCGGGGGGTAGCAATCAGCCCCAGCATTTT.

There are a few counts of this clonotype. This sequence joins TRBV7-2 and TRBJ2-5; possible D gene TRBD2, 5 bases. The CDR3 contains 13 residues. Trimming stripped 4 bases from V and 5 bases from J, with 11 bases between. Germline-derived CDR1 and CDR2 are SGHTA and FQGNSA. Here the CDR3 DNA reads TGTGCCAGCAGCTCCGGGAATGCCGAGACCCAGTACTTC. Translating gives CASSSGNAETQYF.

The rearrangement links TRBV4-1 to TRBJ2-3; 12 bases match TRBD1. This CDR3 has 15 residues. The germline V gene has CDR1 MGHRA and CDR2 YSYEKL. Trimming at V came to 4 bases and at J to 7 bases, leaving 6 bases not matched to a gene. The CDR3 bases are TGCGCCAGCAGCCTTCCGGGACAGGGGGCCAATACGCAGTATTTT. Residues: CASSLPGQGANTQYF.

The chain employs TRBV12-3 or TRBV12-4 and TRBJ2-1; possible D gene TRBD2, 6 bases. Trimming pared 0 bases from V and 4 bases from J, leaving 10 bases between. CDR3 length equals 15 residues. In nucleotides, the CDR3 is TGTGCCAGCAGTTTAGCGGTGGCGGGATACAATGAGCAGTTCTTC. Residues: CASSLAVAGYNEQFF.

This clonotype came up many times. The chain combines TRBV7-2 with TRBJ1-2; D is unclear. Germline V gene data show CDR1 as SGHTA and CDR2 as FQGNSA. The CDR3 contains 15 residues. V was pared by 5 bases and J by 0 bases, with 13 bases between. CDR3 coding DNA: TGTGCCAGCAGCCCACGCTACCTAGCTAACTATGGCTACACCTTC. Amino acid sequence: CASSPRYLANYGYTF.

This clonotype was found a few times. The V gene is TRBV4-1, the J gene TRBJ1-1; D not certain. CDR3 length: 16 amino acids. Trimming took 0 bases from V and 2 from J, leaving 13 bases between them. Germline values: CDR1 MGHRA, CDR2 YSYEKL. The CDR3 bases are TGCGCCAGCAGCCAAGATCCCCCCGGACCTAACACTGAAGCTTTCTTT. Translated: CASSQDPPGPNTEAFF.

This clonotype was detected ten times or more. The rearrangement joins TRBV7-2 to TRBJ1-5; 10 bases line up with TRBD1. This CDR3 comprises 15 residues. The V gene's germline CDR1 is SGHTA and CDR2 FQGNSA. Germline trimming cut 4 bases from V and 7 bases from J; bases unmatched to any gene: 7. In DNA, the CDR3 is TGTGCCAGCAGCTCGACAGGGGGCGCGGGGCAGCCCCAGCATTTT. Encoded protein: CASSSTGGAGQPQHF.

This clonotype was counted a few times. The chain is built from TRBV4-1 and TRBJ2-1; 9 positions agree with TRBD2. The V gene end was trimmed by 1 base and the J gene end by 9 bases; junction bases not matched to a gene: 13. Germline V gene lookup returns CDR1 MGHRA and CDR2 YSYEKL. This CDR3 has 17 residues. The CDR3 DNA follows: TGCGCCAGCAGCCAAGCGGCTCCGGGACTAGCAGTATCTGAGCAGTTCTTC. This translates into CASSQAAPGLAVSEQFF.

A remark on this clonotype: One end of the junction does not line up with germline, which may come from a read error. The V call is TRBV5-3, the J call TRBJ2-7; D remains ambiguous. TRBV5-3 is marked as an open reading frame, function uncertain. The length of the CDR3 is 15 residues. The CDR3 nucleotides are TGTGCCAGCAGCTTGGTGGCTACAAAAGCCTACGAGCAGTACTTC. Translated, it gives CASSLVATKAYEQYF.

This clonotype was recorded a few times. The V and J genes are TRBV2 and TRBJ2-1, with D perhaps given as TRBD1 or TRBD2 (5 bases each). The CDR3 length is 12 residues. Trimming removed 4 bases at V and 10 bases at J, with 11 bases between. Germline CDR1 and CDR2: SNHLY and FYNNEI. Here the CDR3 DNA reads TGTGCCAGCAGTGCGGGGCGCGACGAGCAGTTCTTC. This codes for CASSAGRDEQFF.

V usage is TRBV19 and J usage is TRBJ2-7, with D perhaps TRBD1 (5 bases). The length of the CDR3 is 15 residues. The germline V gene has CDR1 LNHDA and CDR2 SQIVND (reference sequence). The ends were cut back, 2 bases at V and 2 bases at J, with 13 bases in the middle. The DNA of the CDR3 is TGTGCCAGTAGTATATCCAGGGCCACAACCTACGAGCAGTACTTC. Residues: CASSISRATTYEQYF.

This clonotype was found a few times. The chain is built from TRBV27 and TRBJ2-3, with 13 nucleotides matching TRBD2. This CDR3 region has 17 residues. V gave up 6 bases and J gave up 3 bases; unmatched junction bases: 9. The V gene's germline CDR1 is MNHEY and CDR2 SMNVEV (reference sequence). CDR3 region: CASRTGTSGIWTDTQYF. The CDR3 nucleotides are TGTGCCAGCAGAACCGGGACTAGCGGGATTTGGACAGATACGCAGTATTTT.

This clonotype was counted ten times or more. V gene TRBV7-8 combines with J gene TRBJ1-5; D is possibly TRBD1 (5 bases). Looked up from germline, CDR1 is SGHVS and CDR2 is FQNEAQ. Trimming removed 6 bases from V and 4 bases from J, with 13 bases in between. The CDR3 spans 14 residues. This CDR3 is CASSQGRGNQPQHF. In DNA, the CDR3 is TGTGCCAGCAGTCAAGGGAGGGGAAATCAGCCCCAGCATTTT. Full variable domain (rest looked up from reference TRBV7-8 and TRBJ1-5): GAGVSQSPRYKVAKRGQDVALRCDPISGHVSLFWYQQALGQGPEFLTYFQNEAQLDKSGLPSDRFFAERPEGSVSTLKIQRTQQEDSAVYLCASSQGRGNQPQHFGDGTRLSIL.

The chain uses TRBV12-3 or TRBV12-4 and TRBJ2-2; D gene uncertain. V shed 5 bases and J shed 7 bases, with 8 bases lying between them. CDR3 size: 12 residues. This CDR3 is CASSTDGGELFF. DNA of the CDR3: TGTGCCAGCAGTACCGACGGCGGGGAGCTGTTTTTT.

The chain combines TRBV12-3 or TRBV12-4 with TRBJ1-1, with a possible D match to TRBD1 (6 bases). The CDR3 sequence is 13 residues long. V was shortened by 3 bases and J by 4 bases, with 9 bases between the two germline ends. CDR3 bases: TGTGCCAGCAGTTTCAGGGGACCCACTGAAGCTTTCTTT. Its protein product is CASSFRGPTEAFF.

The CDR3 reads CASSQEPAGVYEQYF. The CDR3 DNA sequence: TGCGCCAGCAGCCAAGAACCAGCGGGAGTCTACGAGCAGTACTTC. The V gene is TRBV4-1, the J gene TRBJ2-7, with 8 bases that match TRBD2. The CDR3 runs to 15 residues. Per germline, CDR1 MGHRA and CDR2 YSYEKL. With V trimmed by 0 bases and J by 3 bases, 4 bases remained unmatched.

This chain connects TRBV7-2 to TRBJ2-1; tentative D call: TRBD1 (6 bases). Germline lookup yields CDR1 SGHTA and CDR2 FQGNSA. CDR3 length equals 15 residues. Trimming cost V 3 bases and J 7 bases, with 16 bases left between them. CDR3 amino acids: CASSFGLGADNEQFF. CDR3 DNA sequence: TGTGCCAGCAGCTTTGGCTTGGGGGCGGATAATGAGCAGTTCTTC.

The chain recombines TRBV6-1 with TRBJ1-4; D might be TRBD1 (6 bases). The CDR3 has 15 residues. V shed 2 bases and J shed 8 bases, with 15 bases lying between them. Germline V lookup: CDR1 MNHNS, CDR2 SASEGT. CDR3 coding DNA: TGTGCCAGCAGTGAAACGGGGGACAAGGAGGAAAAACTGTTTTTT. Amino acid sequence: CASSETGDKEEKLFF.

This chain links TRBV6-2 or TRBV6-3 with TRBJ2-3, with D possibly TRBD2 on 5 matching bases. The CDR3 covers 13 residues. V was shortened by 7 bases and J by 5 bases, with 13 bases between the two germline ends. Germline V gene lookup returns CDR1 MNHEY and CDR2 SVGEGT. The DNA of the CDR3 is TGTGCCAGCACGGCAGAGGGATTAGATACGCAGTATTTT. This codes for CASTAEGLDTQYF.